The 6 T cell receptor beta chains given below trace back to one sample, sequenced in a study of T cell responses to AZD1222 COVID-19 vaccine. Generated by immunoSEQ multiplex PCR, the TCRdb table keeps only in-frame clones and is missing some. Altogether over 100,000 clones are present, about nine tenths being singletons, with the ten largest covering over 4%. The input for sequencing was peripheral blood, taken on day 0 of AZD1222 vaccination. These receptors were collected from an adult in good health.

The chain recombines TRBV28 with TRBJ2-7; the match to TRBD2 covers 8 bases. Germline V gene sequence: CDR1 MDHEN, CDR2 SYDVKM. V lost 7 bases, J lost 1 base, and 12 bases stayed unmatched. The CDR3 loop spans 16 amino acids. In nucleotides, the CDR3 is TGTGCCAGCATCTCCGGCGGGGGGCTGGGATCCTACGAGCAGTACTTC. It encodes CASISGGGLGSYEQYF.

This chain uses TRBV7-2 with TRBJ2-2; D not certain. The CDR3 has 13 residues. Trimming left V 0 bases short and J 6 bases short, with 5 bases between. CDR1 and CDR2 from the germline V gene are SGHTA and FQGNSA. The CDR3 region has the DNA TGTGCCAGCAGCTTAGCTCCCCCCGGGGAGCTGTTTTTT. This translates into CASSLAPPGELFF.

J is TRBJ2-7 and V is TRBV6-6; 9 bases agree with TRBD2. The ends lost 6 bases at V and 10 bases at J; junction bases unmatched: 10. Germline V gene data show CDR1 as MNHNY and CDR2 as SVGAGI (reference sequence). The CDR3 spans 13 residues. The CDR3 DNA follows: TGTGCCAGCAGCTGGCCTAGCGGGGCTTCCCAGTACTTC. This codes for CASSWPSGASQYF.

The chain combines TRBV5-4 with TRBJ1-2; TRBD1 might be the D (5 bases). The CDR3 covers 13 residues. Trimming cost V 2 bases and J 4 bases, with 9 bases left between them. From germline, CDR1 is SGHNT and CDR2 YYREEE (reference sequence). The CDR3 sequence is CASSFSGGYGYTF. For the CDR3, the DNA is TGTGCCAGCAGCTTTAGCGGGGGCTATGGCTACACCTTC. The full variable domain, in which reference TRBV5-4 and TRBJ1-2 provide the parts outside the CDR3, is ETGVTQSPTHLIKTRGQQVTLRCSSQSGHNTVSWYQQALGQGPQFIFQYYREEENGRGNFPPRFSGLQFPNYSSELNVNALELDDSALYLCASSFSGGYGYTFGSGTRLTVV.

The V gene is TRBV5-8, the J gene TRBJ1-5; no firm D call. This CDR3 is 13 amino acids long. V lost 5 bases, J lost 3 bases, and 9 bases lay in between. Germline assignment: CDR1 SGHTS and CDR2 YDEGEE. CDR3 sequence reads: CASSGRYNQPQHF. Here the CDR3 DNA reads TGTGCCAGCAGTGGACGGTACAATCAGCCCCAGCATTTT.

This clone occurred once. The CDR3 sequence is CASSLLQGLGYGYTF. The CDR3 DNA sequence: TGCGCCAGCAGCTTGCTTCAGGGGTTGGGCTATGGCTACACCTTC. This rearrangement joins TRBV5-1 to TRBJ1-2; D might be TRBD1 (6 bases). The CDR3 sequence is 15 residues long. Germline lookup yields CDR1 SGHRS and CDR2 YFSETQ. V was clipped by 1 base and J by 4 bases, with 14 bases between them.